This paragraph reports one T cell receptor beta chain. It lacks a known antigen. The record has no base qualities; no much larger clone is one base away. Each collaborating institution followed its own protocols to collect whole blood in K2EDTA tubes. For TCRbeta analysis, collaborators shipped samples in one of three forms: frozen whole blood, isolated PBMCs, or DNA extracted from either of those sample types. TCRbeta CDR3 regions were amplified from genomic DNA using the immunoSEQ Assay, a bias-controlled multiplex PCR. In the authors' own workflow: The number of nucleated cells in each sample was estimated by amplification of reference gene primers within the assay. Sequence reads were collapsed and filtered to measure the absolute abundance of every unique TCRbeta CDR3 rearrangement. For each sample, productive Simpson clonality was calculated as the square root of Simpson's diversity index over productive rearrangements. TCRdb retrieved this table from immuneACCESS and kept in-frame rearrangements only. Not all clones are present; in checked studies, unresolved V genes account for under half, and no reason is known for the remainder. That table furnishes V, J and clone size, whereas the DNA furnished D and trimming. Within this sample are some 150,000 clones, with 75% to 85% of them counted one time only. 10% to 15% of the sample rests with the top ten.

The sample originates from a study of blood T cell repertoires in COVID-19 (dated by TCRdb to about 2020). As for the study more broadly: Samples from collaborators originated in the United States, Italy and Spain and spanned both the acute and convalescent phases of COVID-19. Subjects who had been exposed to COVID-19, were actively infected with it, or had recovered from it provided the deeply sampled blood TCRbeta repertoires that made up the dataset. The material from the prospective study consisted of cDNA or gDNA derived from T cells, B-cell-depleted T cells, or PBMCs. Where available, HLA class I and class II types were taken from metadata supplied by the sample provider and were not determined by assay-based typing. A de-identified subject ID, COVID-19 status, age in years and sex were almost always included in the sample metadata. The samples were drawn from the first 160 participants of the ongoing ImmuneRACE study and from some 1,300 subjects provided by 6 global collaborators. The repertoires were released in a freely available public database intended as a resource for research on the immune response to SARS-CoV-2.

Points the paper makes about the study in general: Clinical and demographic metadata were provided uncurated, with the amount varying by source and participant.

Sequencing was performed on peripheral blood. The TCR was taken from a man aged 55 to 70 with active or convalescent COVID-19.

The DNA is as follows: TGTGCCAGCAGCCAAGAAGGCGGGAGGGACCAAGAGACCCAGTACTTC. This yields the protein CASSQEGGRDQETQYF. This receptor chain uses TRBV4-2 and TRBJ2-5; a stretch of 9 junction bases matches TRBD2. Taken from the germline V gene, the CDR1 and CDR2 loops are LGHNA and YNFKEQ. The germline V end is reduced by 0 bases and the J end by 0 bases; junction bases left unmatched: 2. The CDR3 holds 16 amino acids from the cysteine to the phenylalanine. Only the CDR3 region is kept as DNA, spanning 48 bases read in frame from base 1.